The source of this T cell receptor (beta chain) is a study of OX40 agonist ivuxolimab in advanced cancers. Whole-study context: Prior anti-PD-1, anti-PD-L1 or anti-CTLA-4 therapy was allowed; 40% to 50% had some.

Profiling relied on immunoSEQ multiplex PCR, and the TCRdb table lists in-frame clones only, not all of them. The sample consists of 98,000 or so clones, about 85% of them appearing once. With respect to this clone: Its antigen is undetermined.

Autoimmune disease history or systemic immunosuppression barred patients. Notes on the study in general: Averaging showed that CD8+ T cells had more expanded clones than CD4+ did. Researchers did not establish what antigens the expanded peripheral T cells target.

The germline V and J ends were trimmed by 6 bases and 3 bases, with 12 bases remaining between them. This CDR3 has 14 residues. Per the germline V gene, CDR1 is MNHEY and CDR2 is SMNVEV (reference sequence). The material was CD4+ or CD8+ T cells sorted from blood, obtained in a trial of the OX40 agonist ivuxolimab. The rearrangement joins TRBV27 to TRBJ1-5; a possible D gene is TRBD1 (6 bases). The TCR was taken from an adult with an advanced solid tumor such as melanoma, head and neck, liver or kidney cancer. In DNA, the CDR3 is TGTGCCAGCAGCCACCAGGGGAACAATCAGCCCCAGCATTTT. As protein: CASSHQGNNQPQHF.